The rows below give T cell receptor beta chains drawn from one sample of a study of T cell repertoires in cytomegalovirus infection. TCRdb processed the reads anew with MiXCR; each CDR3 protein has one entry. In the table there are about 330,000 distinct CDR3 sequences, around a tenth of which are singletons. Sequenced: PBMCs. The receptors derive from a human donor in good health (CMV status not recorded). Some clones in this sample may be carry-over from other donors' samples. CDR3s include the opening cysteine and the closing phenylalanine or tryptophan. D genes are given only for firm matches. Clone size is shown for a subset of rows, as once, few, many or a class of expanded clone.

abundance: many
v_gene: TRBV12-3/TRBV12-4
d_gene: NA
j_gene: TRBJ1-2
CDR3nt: TGTGCCAGCAGTCTTGGGGGCGCCAGAGGCTACACCTTC
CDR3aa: CASSLGGARGYTF

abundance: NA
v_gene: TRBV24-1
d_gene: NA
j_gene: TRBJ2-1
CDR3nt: TGTGCCACCAGTGTTCGTGACCCCCGGAATGAGCAGTTCTTC
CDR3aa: CATSVRDPRNEQFF

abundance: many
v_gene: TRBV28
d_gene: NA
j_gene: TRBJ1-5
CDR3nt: TGTGCCAGCACGGGCCTGGGTCAGCCCCAGCATTTT
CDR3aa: CASTGLGQPQHF

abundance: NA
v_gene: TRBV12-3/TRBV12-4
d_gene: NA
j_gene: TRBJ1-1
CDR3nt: TGTGCCAGCACCAAGACACTGAACACTGAAGCTTTCTTT
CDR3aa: CASTKTLNTEAFF

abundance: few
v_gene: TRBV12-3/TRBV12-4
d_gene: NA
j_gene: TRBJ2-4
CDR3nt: TGTGCCAGCAGTTTTCGGGATCTTAGGGCCAAAAACATTCAGTACTTC
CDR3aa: CASSFRDLRAKNIQYF

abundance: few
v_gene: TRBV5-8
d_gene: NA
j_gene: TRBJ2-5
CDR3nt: TGTGCCAGCAGCGCGGACAGCAACCAGTACTTC
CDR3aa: CASSADSNQYF

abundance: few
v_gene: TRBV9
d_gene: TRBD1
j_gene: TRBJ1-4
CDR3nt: TGTGCCAGCAACCGACAGGGGTGGGGTGAAAAACTGTTTTTT
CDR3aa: CASNRQGWGEKLFF

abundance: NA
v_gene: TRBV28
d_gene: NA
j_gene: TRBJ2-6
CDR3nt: TGTGCCAGCAATGGGGTATGGAACTCTGGGGCCAACGTCCTGACTTTC
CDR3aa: CASNGVWNSGANVLTF

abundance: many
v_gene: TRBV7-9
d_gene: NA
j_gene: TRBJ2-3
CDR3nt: TGTGCCAGCAGCCCCAAGACACTAGGCACAGATACGCAGTATTTT
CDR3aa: CASSPKTLGTDTQYF

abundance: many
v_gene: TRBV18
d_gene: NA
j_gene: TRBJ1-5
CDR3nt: TGTGCCAGCTCACCAGGGCTTAGCAATCAGCCCCAGCATTTT
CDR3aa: CASSPGLSNQPQHF

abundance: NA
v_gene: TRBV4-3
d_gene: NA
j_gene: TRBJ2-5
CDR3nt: TGCGCCAGCAGCCAAGGAATAGGGGTTCAAGAGACCCAGTACTTC
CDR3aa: CASSQGIGVQETQYF

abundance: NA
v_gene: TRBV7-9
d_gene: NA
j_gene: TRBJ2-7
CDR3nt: TGTGCCAGCAGCTTAGTTGGACTCCAATACGAGCAGTACTTC
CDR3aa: CASSLVGLQYEQYF

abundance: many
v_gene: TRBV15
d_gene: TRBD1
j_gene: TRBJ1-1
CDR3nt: TGTGCCACCAGCAGGACATTGACAGGGGGTCCTTTGAACACTGAAGCTTTCTTT
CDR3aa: CATSRTLTGGPLNTEAFF

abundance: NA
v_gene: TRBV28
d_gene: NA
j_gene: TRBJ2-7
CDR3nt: TGTGCCAGCTACGGGGGGCAATGGAGCTCCTACGAGCAGTACTTC
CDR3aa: CASYGGQWSSYEQYF

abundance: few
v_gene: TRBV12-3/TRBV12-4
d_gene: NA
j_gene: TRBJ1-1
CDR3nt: TGTGCCAGCAGTTTCCTGAGCCCCCTTTTGGGGACTGAAGCTTTCTTT
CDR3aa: CASSFLSPLLGTEAFF

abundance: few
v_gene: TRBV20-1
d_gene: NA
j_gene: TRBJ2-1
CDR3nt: TGCAGTGCTAGCCAAGGGGGGTACAATGAGCAGTTCTTC
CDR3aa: CSASQGGYNEQFF

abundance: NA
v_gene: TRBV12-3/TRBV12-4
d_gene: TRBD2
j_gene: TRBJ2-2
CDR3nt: TGTGCCAGCAGTTCGGCGGGGGGGCAGGGCGGGGAGCTGTTTTTT
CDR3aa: CASSSAGGQGGELFF

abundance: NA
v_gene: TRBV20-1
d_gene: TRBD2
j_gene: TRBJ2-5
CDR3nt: TGCAGTGCTAGGCTAGCGGGGGTGAAGACCCAGTACTTC
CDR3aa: CSARLAGVKTQYF

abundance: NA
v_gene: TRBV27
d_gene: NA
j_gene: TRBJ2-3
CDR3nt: TGTGCCAGCAGTTTAGAGGGGACTCGCACAGATACGCAGTATTTT
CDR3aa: CASSLEGTRTDTQYF

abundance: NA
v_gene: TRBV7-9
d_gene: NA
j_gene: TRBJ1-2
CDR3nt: TGTGCCAGCAGCTTAGCAGCCGGACAGTATGGCTACACCTTC
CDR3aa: CASSLAAGQYGYTF

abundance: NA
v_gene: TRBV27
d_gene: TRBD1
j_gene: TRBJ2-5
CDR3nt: TGTGCCAGCAGTTTACGGGACAGGGGCCGGGAGACCCAGTACTTC
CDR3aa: CASSLRDRGRETQYF

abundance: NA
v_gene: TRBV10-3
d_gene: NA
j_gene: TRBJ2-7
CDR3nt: TGTGCCATCAGCGGACAGCAAGCCTACGAGCAGTACTTC
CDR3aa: CAISGQQAYEQYF

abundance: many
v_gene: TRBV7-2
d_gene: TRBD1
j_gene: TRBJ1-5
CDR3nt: TGTGCCAGCAGCACCGGGACAGGGGGCTTGGGACAGCCCCAGCATTTT
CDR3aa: CASSTGTGGLGQPQHF

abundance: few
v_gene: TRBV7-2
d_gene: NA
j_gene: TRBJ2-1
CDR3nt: TGTGCCAGCAGCTTAGGACACCTCAATGAGCAGTTCTTC
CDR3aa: CASSLGHLNEQFF

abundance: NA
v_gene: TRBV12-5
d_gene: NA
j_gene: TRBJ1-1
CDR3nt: TGTGCTAGTGGCTCTCCTGGGGGCTTGAACACTGAAGCTTGCTTT
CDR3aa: CASGSPGGLNTEACF

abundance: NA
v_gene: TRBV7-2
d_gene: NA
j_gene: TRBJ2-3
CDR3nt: TGTGCCAGCAGCTTCTTGGCAGATACGCAGTATTTT
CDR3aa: CASSFLADTQYF

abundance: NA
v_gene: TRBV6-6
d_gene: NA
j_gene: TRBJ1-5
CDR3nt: TGTGCCAGCAGTGTAAGTGGCCAGCCCCAGCATTTT
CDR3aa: CASSVSGQPQHF

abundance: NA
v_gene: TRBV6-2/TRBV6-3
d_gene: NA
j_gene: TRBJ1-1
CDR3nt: TGTGCCAGCAGTTACGAAGGGAGGGCTGAAGCTTTCTTT
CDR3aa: CASSYEGRAEAFF

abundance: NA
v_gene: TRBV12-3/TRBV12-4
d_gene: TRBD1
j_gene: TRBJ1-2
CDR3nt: TGTGCCAGCAGTATGACAGGGGCTCGTGGCTACACCTTC
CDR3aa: CASSMTGARGYTF

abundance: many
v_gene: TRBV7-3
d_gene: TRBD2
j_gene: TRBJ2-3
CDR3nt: TGTGCCAGCAGCTTATCGACTAGCGCGGCCGCCACAGATACGCAGTATTTT
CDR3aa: CASSLSTSAAATDTQYF

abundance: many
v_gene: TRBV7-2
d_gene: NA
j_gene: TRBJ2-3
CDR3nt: TGTGCCAGCAGCTTTTACAGGACTAGCACAGATACGCAGTATTTT
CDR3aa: CASSFYRTSTDTQYF

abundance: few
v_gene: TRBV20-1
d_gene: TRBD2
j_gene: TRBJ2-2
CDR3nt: TGCAGTGCTGAACGACTAAGAGCGGGGGACACCGGGGAGCTGTTTTTT
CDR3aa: CSAERLRAGDTGELFF

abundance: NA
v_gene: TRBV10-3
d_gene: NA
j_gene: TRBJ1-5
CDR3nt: TGTGCCATCAGTGAGTCATGGGAAGGTAATCGTCAGCCCCAGCATTTT
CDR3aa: CAISESWEGNRQPQHF

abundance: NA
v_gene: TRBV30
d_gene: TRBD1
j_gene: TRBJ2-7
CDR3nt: TGTGCCTGGAGGGTTCCGGACAGGTTCGCCTACGAGCAGTACTTC
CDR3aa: CAWRVPDRFAYEQYF

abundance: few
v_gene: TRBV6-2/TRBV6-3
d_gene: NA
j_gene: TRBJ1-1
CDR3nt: TGTGCCAGCAGTCGTGACCAGACGCGGTTCACTGAAGCTTTCTTT
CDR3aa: CASSRDQTRFTEAFF

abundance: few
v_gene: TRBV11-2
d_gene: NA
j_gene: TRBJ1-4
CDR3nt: TGTGCCAGCAGAGACTCGGCTAATGAAAAACTGTTTTTT
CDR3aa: CASRDSANEKLFF

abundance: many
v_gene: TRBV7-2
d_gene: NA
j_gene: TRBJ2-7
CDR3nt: TGTGCCAGCAGCGAGACGGAGGCAGCGCGGCAGTACTTC
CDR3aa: CASSETEAARQYF

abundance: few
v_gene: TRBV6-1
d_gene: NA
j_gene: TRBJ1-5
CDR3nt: TGTGCCAGCAGTGAACCGGGTCTTTTGGGCAATCAGCCCCAGCATTTT
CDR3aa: CASSEPGLLGNQPQHF

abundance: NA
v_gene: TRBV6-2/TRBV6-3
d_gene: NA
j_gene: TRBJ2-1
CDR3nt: TGTGCCAGCACCCCGGGATACTCTATCAATGAGCAGTTCTTC
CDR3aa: CASTPGYSINEQFF

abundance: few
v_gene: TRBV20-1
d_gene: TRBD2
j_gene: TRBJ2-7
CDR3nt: TGCAGTGCTAGAGAGACTAGCGGGGCGTACGAGCAGTACTTC
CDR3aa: CSARETSGAYEQYF

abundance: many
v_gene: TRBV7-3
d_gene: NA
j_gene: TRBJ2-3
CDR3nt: TGTGCCAGCAGTAACGGGGGGCCGGCAGATACGCAGTATTTT
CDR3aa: CASSNGGPADTQYF

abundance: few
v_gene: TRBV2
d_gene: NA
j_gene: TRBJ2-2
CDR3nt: TGTGCCACCCGAGGGCTTTTGAACACCGGGGAGCTGTTTTTT
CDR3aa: CATRGLLNTGELFF

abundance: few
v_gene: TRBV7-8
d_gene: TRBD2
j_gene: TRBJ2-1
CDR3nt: TGTGCCAGCAGCATCTGGGGACTAGCGGGGTACAATGAGCAGTTCTTC
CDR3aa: CASSIWGLAGYNEQFF

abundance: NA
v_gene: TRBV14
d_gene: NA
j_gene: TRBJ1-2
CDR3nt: TGTGCCAGCAGCCAAAGCAACTATGGCTACACCTTC
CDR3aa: CASSQSNYGYTF

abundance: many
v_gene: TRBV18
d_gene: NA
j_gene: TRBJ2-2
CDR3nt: TGTGCCAGCAGCCCAGGCACCGGGGAGCTGTTTTTT
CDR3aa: CASSPGTGELFF

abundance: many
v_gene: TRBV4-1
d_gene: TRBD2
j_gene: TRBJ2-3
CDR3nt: TGCGCCAGCAGCCCCGATCCTGCGGGGGGACGGAATACGCAGTATTTT
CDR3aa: CASSPDPAGGRNTQYF

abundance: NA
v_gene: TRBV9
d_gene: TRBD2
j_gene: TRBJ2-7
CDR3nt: TGTGCCAGCAGCGTGGGGACTAGCGGAGCCTACGAGCAGTACTTC
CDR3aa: CASSVGTSGAYEQYF

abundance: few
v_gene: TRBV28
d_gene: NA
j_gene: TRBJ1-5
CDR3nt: TGTGCCAGCAGTCAACAGGGTCCAGGTCCCTATAGCAATCAGCCCCAGCATTTT
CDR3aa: CASSQQGPGPYSNQPQHF

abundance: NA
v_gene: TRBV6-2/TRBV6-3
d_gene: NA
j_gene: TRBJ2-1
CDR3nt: TGTGCCAGCGGTCTCAAGCGGACTTTCAATGAGCAGTTCTTC
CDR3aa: CASGLKRTFNEQFF

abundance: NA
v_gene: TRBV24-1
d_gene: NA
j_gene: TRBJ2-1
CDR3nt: TGTGCCACCAGTGACTATGACTGGGGTCGTAATGAGCAGTTCTTC
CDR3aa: CATSDYDWGRNEQFF

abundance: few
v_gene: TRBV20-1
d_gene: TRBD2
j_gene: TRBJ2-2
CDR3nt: TGCAGTGCTCTTCCCGGGGGGTACACCGGGGAGCTGTTTTTT
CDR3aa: CSALPGGYTGELFF